This is a list of T cell receptor beta chains from one sample in a study of T cell responses to AZD1222 COVID-19 vaccine. Here immunoSEQ multiplex PCR was the method, and the copy in TCRdb shows in-frame clones only, minus some. The sample gives around 200,000 clones, roughly 88% of which show up once; approximately 0.49% is in the top ten. Sequencing was performed on peripheral blood, taken on day 0 of AZD1222 vaccination. The receptors were sampled from an adult in good health. The CDR3 runs from the conserved cysteine through the conserved F or W. The D gene is left open where the match is weak. Clone size is given for some rows only: seen once, a few or many times, or a class if the clone is expanded.

j_call: TRBJ2-7; v_call: TRBV30; d_call: NA; clone_size: NA; cdr3_nt: TGTGCCTGGAGTCGTCAGGGGAACGAGCAGTACTTC; cdr3_aa: CAWSRQGNEQYF
j_call: TRBJ1-5; v_call: TRBV5-1; d_call: TRBD1; clone_size: NA; cdr3_nt: TGCGCCAGCAGCTTGGGACAGGGACAGCAGCCCCAGCATTTT; cdr3_aa: CASSLGQGQQPQHF
j_call: TRBJ1-2; v_call: TRBV6-5; d_call: NA; clone_size: NA; cdr3_nt: TGTGCCAGCAGTTACCGACGAGATAACTATGGCTACACCTTC; cdr3_aa: CASSYRRDNYGYTF
j_call: TRBJ2-2; v_call: TRBV2; d_call: NA; clone_size: NA; cdr3_nt: TGTGCCAGCAGTGGTGTCAGGGCCGGGGAGCTGTTTTTT; cdr3_aa: CASSGVRAGELFF
j_call: TRBJ1-3; v_call: TRBV18; d_call: TRBD1; clone_size: few; cdr3_nt: TGTGCCAGCTCCCTTAAACAGGGGGCCTATGAAGGAAACACCATATATTTT; cdr3_aa: CASSLKQGAYEGNTIYF
j_call: TRBJ2-7; v_call: TRBV27; d_call: NA; clone_size: NA; cdr3_nt: TGTGCCAGCAGTACCCGGTCCTACGAGCAGTACTTC; cdr3_aa: CASSTRSYEQYF
j_call: TRBJ2-1; v_call: TRBV29-1; d_call: TRBD1; clone_size: NA; cdr3_nt: TGCAGCGTTGCGGGACAGGGGGGTTATGAGCAGTTCTTC; cdr3_aa: CSVAGQGGYEQFF
j_call: TRBJ2-1; v_call: TRBV10-1; d_call: NA; clone_size: NA; cdr3_nt: TGCGCCAGCAGTGAGAGGCAGTACAATGAGCAGTTCTTC; cdr3_aa: CASSERQYNEQFF
j_call: TRBJ1-1; v_call: TRBV6-5; d_call: NA; clone_size: once; cdr3_nt: TGTGCCAGCAAATCGAACACTGAAGCTTTCTTT; cdr3_aa: CASKSNTEAFF
j_call: TRBJ1-6; v_call: TRBV7-9; d_call: TRBD1; clone_size: NA; cdr3_nt: TGTGCCAGCAGTTCAACACAGGGGGATTATAATTCACCCCTCCACTTT; cdr3_aa: CASSSTQGDYNSPLHF
j_call: TRBJ1-2; v_call: TRBV2; d_call: NA; clone_size: NA; cdr3_nt: TGTGCCAGCACCCCCAGGAGGGATTTTTGGTATGGCTACACCTTC; cdr3_aa: CASTPRRDFWYGYTF
j_call: TRBJ1-6; v_call: TRBV27; d_call: NA; clone_size: NA; cdr3_nt: TGTGCCAGCAGTTTATCCCCACCCGCTTGGCCCAATTCACCCCTCCACTTT; cdr3_aa: CASSLSPPAWPNSPLHF
j_call: TRBJ2-2; v_call: TRBV6-5; d_call: TRBD1; clone_size: NA; cdr3_nt: TGTGCCAGCAGCCTTGGACAGGGGAACACCGGGGAGCTGTTTTTT; cdr3_aa: CASSLGQGNTGELFF
j_call: TRBJ2-7; v_call: TRBV5-1; d_call: NA; clone_size: NA; cdr3_nt: TGCGCCAGCAGTTTAGGATCGGGCGCCTACGAGCAGTACTTC; cdr3_aa: CASSLGSGAYEQYF
j_call: TRBJ1-5; v_call: TRBV15; d_call: NA; clone_size: NA; cdr3_nt: TGTGCCACCAGCAGGGGCACCCCGACGGGTCAGCCCCAGCATTTT; cdr3_aa: CATSRGTPTGQPQHF
j_call: TRBJ1-1; v_call: TRBV27; d_call: NA; clone_size: few; cdr3_nt: TGTGCCAGCAGTCCAATAGGGGTTATTGGCACTGAAGCTTTCTTT; cdr3_aa: CASSPIGVIGTEAFF
j_call: TRBJ2-7; v_call: TRBV27; d_call: NA; clone_size: NA; cdr3_nt: TGTGCCAGCAGTCTCAAGTGGGCCTACGAGCAGTACTTC; cdr3_aa: CASSLKWAYEQYF
j_call: TRBJ2-5; v_call: TRBV10-1; d_call: NA; clone_size: NA; cdr3_nt: TGCGCCAGCAGTGAGGCCGGGACCGTGGGAGAGACCCAGTACTTC; cdr3_aa: CASSEAGTVGETQYF
j_call: TRBJ2-5; v_call: TRBV11-2; d_call: NA; clone_size: NA; cdr3_nt: TGTGCCAGCAGCTTAAATAGCGCTCAAGAGACCCAGTACTTC; cdr3_aa: CASSLNSAQETQYF
j_call: TRBJ2-7; v_call: TRBV28; d_call: TRBD1; clone_size: NA; cdr3_nt: TGTGCCAGCAGTTTCGGGACAGGGCGGCGCTACGAGCAGTACTTC; cdr3_aa: CASSFGTGRRYEQYF
j_call: TRBJ1-5; v_call: TRBV5-4; d_call: NA; clone_size: NA; cdr3_nt: TGTGCCAGCAGCTTGGGTGCGCGGTCAGCCCAGCATTTT; cdr3_aa: CASSLGARSAQHF
j_call: TRBJ2-5; v_call: TRBV3-1/TRBV3-2; d_call: NA; clone_size: once; cdr3_nt: TGTGCCAGCAGCCAAGATGGCTCGGAGCAAGAGACCCAGTACTTC; cdr3_aa: CASSQDGSEQETQYF
j_call: TRBJ2-7; v_call: TRBV30; d_call: TRBD1; clone_size: NA; cdr3_nt: TGTGCCCTTAACCCGGGGACAGGGGTCACCTACGAGCAGTACTTC; cdr3_aa: CALNPGTGVTYEQYF
j_call: TRBJ1-1; v_call: TRBV7-8; d_call: NA; clone_size: NA; cdr3_nt: TGTGCCAGCAGCTTAGGTTCCAGGGAAGAGGCTTTCTTT; cdr3_aa: CASSLGSREEAFF
j_call: TRBJ2-2; v_call: TRBV4-3; d_call: TRBD2; clone_size: once; cdr3_nt: TGCGCCAGCAGCCAAGGACTAGCGGGGGAGTCGAGGACCGGGGAGCTGTTTTTT; cdr3_aa: CASSQGLAGESRTGELFF
j_call: TRBJ2-3; v_call: TRBV5-1; d_call: TRBD1; clone_size: NA; cdr3_nt: TGCGCCAGCAGCTACTTCTGGACAGGGGGATTATCTAGTGACACAGATACGCAGTATTTT; cdr3_aa: CASSYFWTGGLSSDTDTQYF